Reported below is one TCR beta chain. This specimen belongs to a study of regulatory T cells in long-lasting Graves disease. Germline V gene sequence: CDR1 DFQATT, CDR2 SNEGSKA (reference sequence). V was trimmed by 1 base and J by 4 bases, leaving 8 bases between them. This CDR3 comprises 13 residues. Arm-PCR of CDR3 regions with iRepertoire HTBI primers generated TCR beta libraries. TCRdb ran MiXCR on the multiplex PCR reads and lists one entry per CDR3 protein. The repertoire holds some 460,000 distinct CDR3 sequences, with 15% to 20% as singletons. Time point described: newly diagnosed GD, antithyroid drugs for less than 3 months. Researchers made the TCR library from RNA that was extracted from PBMCs. Graves' disease diagnosis relied on American Thyroid Association guidelines. An endocrinology department in Xi'an, China, recruited the patients. These sequences were also reported in another study, on T cells in Graves' hyperthyroidism and ophthalmopathy.

This chain connects TRBV20-1 to TRBJ2-1; D call uncertain. The sample here was peripheral blood mononuclear cells (PBMCs), taken at new diagnosis, from a patient treated with antithyroid drugs. The clonotype originates from a man aged 35-49 years with Graves disease. For the CDR3, the DNA is TGCAGTGCTAGAGTATCAGTTTACAATGAGCAGTTCTTC. Protein: CSARVSVYNEQFF.